This record covers a single T cell receptor (beta chain). Its antigen is still unknown. This specimen comes from a study of metastatic and nonmetastatic thyroid tumors. The study, taken as a whole, reports: Benign nodules were reported to have significantly lower TCR beta diversity than malignant thyroid tumors, in blood and tumor.

In the original processing: Clinicopathological groups of papillary thyroid cancer showed CDR3 differences that were used to build a distant-metastasis classifier. TCRdb redid the clone calls on the PCR reads using MiXCR. The V and J calls reflect TCRdb's pipeline rather than the authors' work. Found here are some 5,600 clones, roughly 29% of them singletons; the top ten hold roughly 27%. Thyroid surgery was preceded by no treatment in any patient. Germline loops: CDR1 GTSNPN, CDR2 SVGIG (reference sequence). The CDR3 has 14 amino acids. After removal of 0 bases from V and 7 bases from J, the junction contained 8 bases not matched to a gene.

The genes are TRBV30 and TRBJ2-7; 8 nucleotides line up with TRBD1. The sequencing sample was made of adjacent normal tissue. This sequence was found in a female donor with papillary thyroid cancer or a benign thyroid nodule (not recorded which). Some clones in this sample may be carry-over from other donors' samples. CDR3 sequence reads: CAWSVNQGAREQYF. The CDR3 region has the DNA TGTGCCTGGAGTGTAAACCAGGGGGCGCGAGAGCAGTACTTC.